The T cell receptor beta chain described here comes from a study of blood T cell repertoires in COVID-19 (TCRdb year 2020). General notes on the study: Collaborator samples came from the United States, Italy and Spain and covered acute and convalescent phases of COVID-19. The prospective study material was composed of cDNA or gDNA derived from T cells, B-cell-depleted T cells, or PBMCs. Deeply sampled blood TCRbeta repertoires from subjects exposed to, actively infected with, or recovered from COVID-19 were included in the dataset. The repertoires were released in a freely available public database intended as a resource for research on the immune response to SARS-CoV-2. The samples were drawn from two sources: the first 160 participants of the ongoing ImmuneRACE study, and fewer than 1,500 subjects contributed by 6 global collaborators. The sample metadata nearly always contained a de-identified subject ID, COVID-19 status, age in years and sex. Where available, HLA class I and class II types were obtained from metadata supplied by the sample provider rather than from assay-based typing. Overall results and qualifications from the work: The quantity of clinical and demographic metadata differed by source and by participant and was supplied without curation.

The immunoSEQ Assay, a bias-controlled multiplex PCR, was used to amplify TCRbeta CDR3 regions from genomic DNA. Regarding the original processing steps: The number of nucleated cells in each sample was estimated by amplification of reference gene primers within the assay. To quantify the absolute abundance of each unique TCRbeta CDR3 rearrangement, sequence reads were collapsed and filtered. For each sample, productive Simpson clonality was calculated as the square root of Simpson's diversity index over productive rearrangements. Not all clones reach the TCRdb copy of this immuneACCESS table, which keeps in-frame sequences only. Checked studies attribute under half of the gap to unresolved V genes and leave the rest unexplained. V and J calls and clone size are those listed in that table; D and trimming were worked out from the DNA. This sample is represented by roughly 55,000 clones; about 82% of them were singletons. The ten top clones hold roughly 10% of the sample.

About this clone: Its antigen has not been determined. No base quality information exists; no much larger clone differs at one position.

The CDR3 numbers 15 residues from cysteine through phenylalanine. Only the CDR3 portion is preserved as DNA: 45 bases, with reading frame beginning at the first base. Trimming removed 4 bases from V and 7 bases from J, leaving 17 bases between the germline ends. Sequences LGHNA (CDR1) and YSLEER (CDR2) are obtained from the germline V gene. The collaborating institutions used their own protocols to collect whole blood in K2EDTA tubes. For TCRbeta analysis, collaborators shipped samples in one of three forms: frozen whole blood, isolated PBMCs, or DNA extracted from either of those sample types. Sequenced material: peripheral blood. This chain joins TRBV4-3 to TRBJ1-5; TRBD1 is a weak D gene call, 6 bases matching. The clonotype comes from a man between 65 and 85 years old with active COVID-19. The nucleotide sequence is TGCGCCAGCAGCCCGACACCGGCAGGGGACCAGCCCCAGCATTTT. Translated, it reads CASSPTPAGDQPQHF.